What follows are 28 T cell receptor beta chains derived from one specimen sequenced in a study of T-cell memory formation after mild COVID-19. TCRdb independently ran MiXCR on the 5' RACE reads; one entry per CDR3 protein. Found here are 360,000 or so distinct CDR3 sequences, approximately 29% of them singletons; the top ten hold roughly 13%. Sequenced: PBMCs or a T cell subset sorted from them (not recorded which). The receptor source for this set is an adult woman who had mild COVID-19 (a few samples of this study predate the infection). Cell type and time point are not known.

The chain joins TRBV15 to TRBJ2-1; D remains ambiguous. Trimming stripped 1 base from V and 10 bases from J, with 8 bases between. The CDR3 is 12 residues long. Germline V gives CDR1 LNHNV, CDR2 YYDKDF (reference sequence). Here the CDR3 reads CATSRGEREQFF. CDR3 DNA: TGTGCCACCAGCAGAGGCGAACGGGAGCAGTTCTTC.

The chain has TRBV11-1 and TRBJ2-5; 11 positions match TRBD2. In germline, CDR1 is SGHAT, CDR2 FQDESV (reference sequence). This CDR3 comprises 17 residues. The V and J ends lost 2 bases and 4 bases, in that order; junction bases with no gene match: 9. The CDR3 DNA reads TGTGCCAGCAGCTTACAGCCGACTCTAGCGGGAGGAGAGACCCAGTACTTC. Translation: CASSLQPTLAGGETQYF.

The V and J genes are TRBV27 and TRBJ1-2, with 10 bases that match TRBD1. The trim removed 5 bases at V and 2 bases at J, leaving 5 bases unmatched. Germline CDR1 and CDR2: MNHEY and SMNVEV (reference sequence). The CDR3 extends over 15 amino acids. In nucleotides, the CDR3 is TGTGCCAGCAGTCACCTGGGACAGGGGAACTATGGCTACACCTTC. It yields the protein CASSHLGQGNYGYTF.

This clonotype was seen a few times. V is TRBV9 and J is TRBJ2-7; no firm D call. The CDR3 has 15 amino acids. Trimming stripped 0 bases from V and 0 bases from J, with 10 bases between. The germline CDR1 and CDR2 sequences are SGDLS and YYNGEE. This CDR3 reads CASSVDGSASYEQYF. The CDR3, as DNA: TGTGCCAGCAGCGTAGACGGTTCGGCCTCCTACGAGCAGTACTTC.

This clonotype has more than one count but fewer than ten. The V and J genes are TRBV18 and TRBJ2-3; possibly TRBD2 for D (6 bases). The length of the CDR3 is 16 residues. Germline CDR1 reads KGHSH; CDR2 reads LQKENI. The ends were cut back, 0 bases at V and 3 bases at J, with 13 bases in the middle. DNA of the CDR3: TGTGCCAGCTCACCACCTGCAGGGAGGAGAACAGATACGCAGTATTTT. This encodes CASSPPAGRRTDTQYF.

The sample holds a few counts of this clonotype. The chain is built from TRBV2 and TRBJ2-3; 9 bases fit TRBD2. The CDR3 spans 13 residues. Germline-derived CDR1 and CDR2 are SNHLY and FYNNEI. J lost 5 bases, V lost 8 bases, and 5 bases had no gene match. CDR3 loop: CASCGGEGDTQYF. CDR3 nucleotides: TGTGCCAGCTGCGGGGGGGAGGGAGATACGCAGTATTTT. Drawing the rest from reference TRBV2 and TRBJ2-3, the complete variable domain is EPEVTQTPSHQVTQMGQEVILRCVPISNHLYFYWYRQILGQKVEFLVSFYNNEISEKSEIFDDQFSVERPDGSNFTLKIRSTKLEDSAMYFCASCGGEGDTQYFGPGTRLTVL.

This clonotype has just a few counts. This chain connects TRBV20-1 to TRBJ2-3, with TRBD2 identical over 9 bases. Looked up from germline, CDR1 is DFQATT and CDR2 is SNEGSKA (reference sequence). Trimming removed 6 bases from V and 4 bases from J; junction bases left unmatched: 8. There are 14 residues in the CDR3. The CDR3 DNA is TGCAGTGCCGTTAGCGGGAGCCTGGCAGATACGCAGTATTTT. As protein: CSAVSGSLADTQYF.

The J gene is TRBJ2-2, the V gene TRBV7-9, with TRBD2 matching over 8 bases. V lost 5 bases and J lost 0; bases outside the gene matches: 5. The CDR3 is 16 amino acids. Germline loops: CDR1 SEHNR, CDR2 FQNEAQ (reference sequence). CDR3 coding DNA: TGTGCCAGCAGCCCCGGGGGGGGCGCGAACACCGGGGAGCTGTTTTTT. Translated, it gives CASSPGGGANTGELFF. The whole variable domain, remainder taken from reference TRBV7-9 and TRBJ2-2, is DTGVSQNPRHKITKRGQNVTFRCDPISEHNRLYWYRQTLGQGPEFLTYFQNEAQLEKSRLLSDRFSAERPKGSFSTLEIQRTEQGDSAMYLCASSPGGGANTGELFFGEGSRLTVL.

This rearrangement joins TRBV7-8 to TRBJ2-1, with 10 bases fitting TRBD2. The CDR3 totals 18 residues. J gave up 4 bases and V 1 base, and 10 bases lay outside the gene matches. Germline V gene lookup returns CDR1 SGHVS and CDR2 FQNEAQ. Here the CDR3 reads CASSLELAGAEGYNEQFF. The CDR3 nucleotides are TGTGCCAGCAGCTTAGAGCTAGCGGGAGCAGAGGGTTACAATGAGCAGTTCTTC.

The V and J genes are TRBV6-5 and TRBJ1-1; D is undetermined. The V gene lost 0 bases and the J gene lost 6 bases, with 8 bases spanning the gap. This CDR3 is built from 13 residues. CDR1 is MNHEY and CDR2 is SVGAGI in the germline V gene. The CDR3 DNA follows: TGTGCCAGCAGTTACTCCGGGCAGCCTGAAGCTTTCTTT. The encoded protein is CASSYSGQPEAFF.

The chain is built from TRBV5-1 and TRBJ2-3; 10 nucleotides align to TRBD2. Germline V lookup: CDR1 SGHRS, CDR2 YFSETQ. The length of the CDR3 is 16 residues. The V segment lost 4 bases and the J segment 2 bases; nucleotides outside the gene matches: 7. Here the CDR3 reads CASSLYGTSDTDTQYF. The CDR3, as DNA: TGCGCCAGCAGCCTTTATGGGACTAGCGACACAGATACGCAGTATTTT.

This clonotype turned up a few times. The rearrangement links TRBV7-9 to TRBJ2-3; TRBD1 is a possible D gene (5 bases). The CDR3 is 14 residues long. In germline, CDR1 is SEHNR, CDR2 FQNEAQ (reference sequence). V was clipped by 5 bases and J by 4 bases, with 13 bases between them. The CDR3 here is CASSTGPQADTQYF. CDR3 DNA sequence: TGTGCCAGCAGCACCGGCCCACAGGCAGATACGCAGTATTTT.

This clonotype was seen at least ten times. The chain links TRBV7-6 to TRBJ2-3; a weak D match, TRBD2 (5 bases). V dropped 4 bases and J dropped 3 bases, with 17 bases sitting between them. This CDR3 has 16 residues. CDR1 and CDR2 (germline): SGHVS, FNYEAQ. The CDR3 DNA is TGTGCCAGCAGCTATAGCGATCGGCTTCGGACAGATACGCAGTATTTT. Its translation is CASSYSDRLRTDTQYF.

CDR3 amino acids: CASSGRRYTDTQYF. The DNA for the CDR3 is TGTGCCAGCAGTGGTCGACGCTACACAGATACGCAGTATTTT. The chain couples TRBV6-2 or TRBV6-3 to TRBJ2-3; D not certain. Germline CDR1 and CDR2: MNHEY and SVGEGT. The CDR3 is made up of 14 amino acids. The V end lost 5 bases, the J end lost 2 bases, and 11 bases lay between the germline ends.

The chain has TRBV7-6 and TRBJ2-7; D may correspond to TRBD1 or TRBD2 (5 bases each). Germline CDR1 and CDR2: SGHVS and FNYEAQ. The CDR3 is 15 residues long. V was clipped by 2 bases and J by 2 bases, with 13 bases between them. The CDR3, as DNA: TGTGCCAGCAGCTTAAGTGGAGAGGGACCCTACGAGCAGTACTTC. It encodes CASSLSGEGPYEQYF.

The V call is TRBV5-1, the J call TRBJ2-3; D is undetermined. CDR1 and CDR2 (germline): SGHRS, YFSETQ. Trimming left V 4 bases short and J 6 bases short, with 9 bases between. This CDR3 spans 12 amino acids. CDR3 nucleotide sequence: TGCGCCAGCAGCGTGGCAAGGGATACGCAGTATTTT. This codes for CASSVARDTQYF. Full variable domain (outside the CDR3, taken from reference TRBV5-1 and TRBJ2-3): KAGVTQTPRYLIKTRGQQVTLSCSPISGHRSVSWYQQTPGQGLQFLFEYFSETQRNKGNFPGRFSGRQFSNSRSEMNVSTLELGDSALYLCASSVARDTQYFGPGTRLTVL.

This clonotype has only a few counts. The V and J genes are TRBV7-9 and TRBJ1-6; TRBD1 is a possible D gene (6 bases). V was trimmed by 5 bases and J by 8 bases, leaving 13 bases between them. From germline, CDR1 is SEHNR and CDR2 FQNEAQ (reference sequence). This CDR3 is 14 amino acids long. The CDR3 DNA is TGTGCCAGCAGCACGCAGGGGTGGGATTCACCCCTCCACTTT. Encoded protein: CASSTQGWDSPLHF.

The CDR3 DNA reads as TGTGCCAGCAGTTTAACAGGAACTGGAAACACCATATATTTT. Protein: CASSLTGTGNTIYF. The chain combines TRBV12-3 or TRBV12-4 with TRBJ1-3, with D perhaps matching TRBD1 (5 bases). V was pared by 2 bases and J by 2 bases, with 7 bases between. This CDR3 spans 14 amino acids.

The DNA for the CDR3 is TGTGCCAGCAGCACCTCTATCCGGGCCTATGGCTACACCTTC. Its translation: CASSTSIRAYGYTF. The V and J genes are TRBV12-3 or TRBV12-4 and TRBJ1-2; D is unresolved. The CDR3 loop spans 14 amino acids. Trimming removed 6 bases from V and 4 bases from J, with 15 bases in between.

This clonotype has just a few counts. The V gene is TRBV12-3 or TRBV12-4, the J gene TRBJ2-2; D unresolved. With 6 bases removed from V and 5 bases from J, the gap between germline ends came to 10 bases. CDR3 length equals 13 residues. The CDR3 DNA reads TGTGCCAGCAGCATTCTCCGAACCGGGGAGCTGTTTTTT. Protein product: CASSILRTGELFF.

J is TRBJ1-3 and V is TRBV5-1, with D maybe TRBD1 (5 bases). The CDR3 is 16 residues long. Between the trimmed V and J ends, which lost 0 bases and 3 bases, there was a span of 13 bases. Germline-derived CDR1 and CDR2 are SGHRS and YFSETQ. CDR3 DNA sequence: TGCGCCAGCAGCTTGGTGGCGGGGACCGGTGGAAACACCATATATTTT. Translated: CASSLVAGTGGNTIYF.

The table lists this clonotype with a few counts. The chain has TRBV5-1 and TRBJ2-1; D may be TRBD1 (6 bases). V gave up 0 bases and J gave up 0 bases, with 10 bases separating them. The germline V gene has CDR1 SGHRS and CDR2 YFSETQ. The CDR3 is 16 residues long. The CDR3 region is CASSLEATGSYNEQFF. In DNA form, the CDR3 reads TGCGCCAGCAGCTTGGAGGCGACAGGCTCCTACAATGAGCAGTTCTTC.

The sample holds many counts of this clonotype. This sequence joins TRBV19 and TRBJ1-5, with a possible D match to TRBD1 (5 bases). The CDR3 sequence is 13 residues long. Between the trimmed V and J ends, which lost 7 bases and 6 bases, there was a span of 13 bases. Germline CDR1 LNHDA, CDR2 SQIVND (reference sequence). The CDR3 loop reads CASTQQGLQPQHF. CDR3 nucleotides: TGTGCCAGTACGCAGCAGGGCCTTCAGCCCCAGCATTTT.

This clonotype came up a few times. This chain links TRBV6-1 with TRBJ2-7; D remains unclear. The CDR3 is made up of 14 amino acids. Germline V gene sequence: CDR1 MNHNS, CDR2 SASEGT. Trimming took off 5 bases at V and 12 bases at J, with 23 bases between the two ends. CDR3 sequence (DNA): TGTGCCAGCAGTAAGCTAATCCTGGCGATCCGCTTGTACTTC. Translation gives CASSKLILAIRLYF.

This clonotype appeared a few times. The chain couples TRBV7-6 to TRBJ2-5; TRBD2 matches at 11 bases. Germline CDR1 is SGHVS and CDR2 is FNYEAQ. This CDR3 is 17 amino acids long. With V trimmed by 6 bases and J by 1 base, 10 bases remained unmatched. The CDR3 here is CASRKLAGALFQETQYF. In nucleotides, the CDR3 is TGTGCCAGCAGAAAACTAGCGGGAGCCCTATTCCAAGAGACCCAGTACTTC.

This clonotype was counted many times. The CDR3 DNA reads TGTGCCAGCAGCTTCTTAGCTAGCGGGAGGAACGGGGAGCTGTTTTTT. Amino acids: CASSFLASGRNGELFF. The J gene is TRBJ2-2, the V gene TRBV5-5, with 11 bases fitting TRBD2. The CDR3 totals 16 residues. CDR1 and CDR2 from the germline V gene are SGHKS and YYEKEE (reference sequence). V dropped 2 bases and J dropped 7; count of bases not matched to a gene: 7.

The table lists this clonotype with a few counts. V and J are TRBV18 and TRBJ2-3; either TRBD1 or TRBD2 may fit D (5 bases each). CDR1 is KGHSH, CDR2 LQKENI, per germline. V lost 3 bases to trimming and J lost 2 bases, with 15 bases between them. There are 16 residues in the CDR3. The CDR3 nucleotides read TGTGCCAGCTCACCGCTTACGGGGCCCAACACAGATACGCAGTATTTT. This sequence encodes CASSPLTGPNTDTQYF.

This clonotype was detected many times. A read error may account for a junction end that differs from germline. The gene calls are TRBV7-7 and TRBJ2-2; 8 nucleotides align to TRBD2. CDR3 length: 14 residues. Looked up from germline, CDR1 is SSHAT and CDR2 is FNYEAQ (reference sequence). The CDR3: CASSLAGYTGELFF. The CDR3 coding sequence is TGTGCCAGCAGTTTAGCGGGGTACACCGGGGAGCTGTTTTTT.